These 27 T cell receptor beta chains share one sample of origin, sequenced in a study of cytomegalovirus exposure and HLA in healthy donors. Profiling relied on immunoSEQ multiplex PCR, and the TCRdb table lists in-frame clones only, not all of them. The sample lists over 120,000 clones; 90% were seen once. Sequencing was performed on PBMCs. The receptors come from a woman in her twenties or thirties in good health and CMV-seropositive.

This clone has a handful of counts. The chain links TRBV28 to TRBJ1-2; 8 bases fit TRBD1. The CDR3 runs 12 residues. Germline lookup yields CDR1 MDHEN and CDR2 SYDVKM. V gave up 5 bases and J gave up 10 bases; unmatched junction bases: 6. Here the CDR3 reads CASSPRDRTYTF. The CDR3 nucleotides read TGTGCCAGCAGTCCCCGGGACAGGACCTACACCTTC.

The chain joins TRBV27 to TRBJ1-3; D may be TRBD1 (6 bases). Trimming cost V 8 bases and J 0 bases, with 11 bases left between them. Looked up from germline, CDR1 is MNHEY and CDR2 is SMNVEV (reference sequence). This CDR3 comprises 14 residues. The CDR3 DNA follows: TGTGCCAGCTCGAGGGGGAGCTCTGGAAACACCATATATTTT. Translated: CASSRGSSGNTIYF.

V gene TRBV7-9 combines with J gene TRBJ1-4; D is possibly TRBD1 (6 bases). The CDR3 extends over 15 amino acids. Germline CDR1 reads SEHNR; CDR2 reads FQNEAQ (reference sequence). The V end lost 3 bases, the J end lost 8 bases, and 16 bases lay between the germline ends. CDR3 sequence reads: CASSFVSYRDEKLFF. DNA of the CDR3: TGTGCCAGCAGCTTTGTATCGTACAGGGACGAAAAACTGTTTTTT.

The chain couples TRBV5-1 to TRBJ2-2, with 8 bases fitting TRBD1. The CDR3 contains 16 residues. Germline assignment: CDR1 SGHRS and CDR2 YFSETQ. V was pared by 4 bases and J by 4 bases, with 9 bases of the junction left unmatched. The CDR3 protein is CASSRPQQGGTGELFF. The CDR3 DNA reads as TGCGCCAGCAGCAGACCACAACAGGGGGGCACCGGGGAGCTGTTTTTT.

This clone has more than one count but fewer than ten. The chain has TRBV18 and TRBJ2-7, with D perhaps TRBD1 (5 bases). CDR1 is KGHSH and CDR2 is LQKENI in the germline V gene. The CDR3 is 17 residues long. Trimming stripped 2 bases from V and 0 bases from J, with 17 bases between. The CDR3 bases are TGTGCCAGCTCACCATATCAGGGCAGCACGAGCTCCTACGAGCAGTACTTC. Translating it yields CASSPYQGSTSSYEQYF.

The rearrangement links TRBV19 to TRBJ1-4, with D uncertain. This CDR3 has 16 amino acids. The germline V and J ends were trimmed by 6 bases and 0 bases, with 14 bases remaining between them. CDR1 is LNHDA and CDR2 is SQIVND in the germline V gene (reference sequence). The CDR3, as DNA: TGTGCCAGTAGAACCTCCTACAGAACAACTAATGAAAAACTGTTTTTT. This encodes CASRTSYRTTNEKLFF.

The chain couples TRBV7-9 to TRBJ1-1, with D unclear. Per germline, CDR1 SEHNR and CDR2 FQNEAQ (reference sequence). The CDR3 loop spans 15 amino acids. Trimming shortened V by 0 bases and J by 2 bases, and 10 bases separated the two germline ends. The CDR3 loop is CASSLAGLFNTEAFF. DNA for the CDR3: TGTGCCAGCAGCTTAGCCGGACTCTTCAACACTGAAGCTTTCTTT.

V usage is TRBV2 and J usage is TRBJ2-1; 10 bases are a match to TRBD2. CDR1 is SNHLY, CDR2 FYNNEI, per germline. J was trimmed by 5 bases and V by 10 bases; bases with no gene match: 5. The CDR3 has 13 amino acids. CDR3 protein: CATPGLANNEQFF. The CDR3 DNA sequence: TGTGCCACCCCGGGACTAGCGAACAATGAGCAGTTCTTC.

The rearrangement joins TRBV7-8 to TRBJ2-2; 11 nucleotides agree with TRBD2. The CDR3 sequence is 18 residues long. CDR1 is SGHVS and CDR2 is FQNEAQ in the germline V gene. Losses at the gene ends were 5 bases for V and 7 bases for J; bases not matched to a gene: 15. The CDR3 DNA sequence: TGTGCCAGCAGCCAGACGCCTCTAGCGGGGGGAGCAATCGGGGAGCTGTTTTTT. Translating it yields CASSQTPLAGGAIGELFF.

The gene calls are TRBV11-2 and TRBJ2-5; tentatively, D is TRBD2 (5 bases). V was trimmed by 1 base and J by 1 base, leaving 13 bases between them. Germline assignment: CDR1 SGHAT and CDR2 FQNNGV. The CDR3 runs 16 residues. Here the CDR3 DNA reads TGTGCCAGCAGCTTAGTACGTACCGCGGGCCAAGAGACCCAGTACTTC. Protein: CASSLVRTAGQETQYF.

CDR3 sequence reads: CASRVTSHQETQYF. The DNA of the CDR3 is TGTGCCAGCAGAGTTACTAGTCACCAAGAGACCCAGTACTTC. The J gene is TRBJ2-5, the V gene TRBV2; a weak D match, TRBD2 (5 bases). Germline CDR1 reads SNHLY; CDR2 reads FYNNEI. The CDR3 extends over 14 amino acids. V was trimmed by 6 bases and J by 0 bases, leaving 11 bases between them.

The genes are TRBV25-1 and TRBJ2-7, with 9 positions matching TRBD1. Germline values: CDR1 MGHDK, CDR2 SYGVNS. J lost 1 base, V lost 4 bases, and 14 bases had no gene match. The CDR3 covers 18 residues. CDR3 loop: CASSGEVLGTGWSYEQYF. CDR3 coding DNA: TGTGCCAGCAGTGGGGAGGTTCTCGGGACAGGGTGGTCCTACGAGCAGTACTTC.

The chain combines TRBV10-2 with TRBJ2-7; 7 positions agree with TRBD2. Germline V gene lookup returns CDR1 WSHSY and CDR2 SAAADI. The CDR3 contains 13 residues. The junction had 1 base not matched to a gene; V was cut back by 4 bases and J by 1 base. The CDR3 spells CASSVGGSYEQYF. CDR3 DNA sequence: TGCGCCAGCAGTGTCGGGGGGTCCTACGAGCAGTACTTC.

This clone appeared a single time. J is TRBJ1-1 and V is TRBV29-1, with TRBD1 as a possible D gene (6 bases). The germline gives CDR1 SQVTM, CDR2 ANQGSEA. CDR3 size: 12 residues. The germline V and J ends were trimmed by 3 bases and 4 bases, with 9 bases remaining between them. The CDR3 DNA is TGCAGCGTTGATCCAGGGGCCACTGAAGCTTTCTTT. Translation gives CSVDPGATEAFF.

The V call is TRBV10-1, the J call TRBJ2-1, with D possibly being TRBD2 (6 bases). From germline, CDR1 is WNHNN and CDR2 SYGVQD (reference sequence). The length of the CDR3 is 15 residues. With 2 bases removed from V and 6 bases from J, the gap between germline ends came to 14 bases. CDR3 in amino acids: CASSEDPGEGNEQFF. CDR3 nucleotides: TGCGCCAGCAGTGAGGACCCGGGAGAGGGCAATGAGCAGTTCTTC.

CDR3 protein: CASSIKGIAGVEAQQFF. CDR3 DNA sequence: TGTGCCAGTAGTATCAAGGGGATAGCGGGAGTTGAAGCTCAGCAGTTCTTC. The V call is TRBV19, the J call TRBJ2-1; 9 bases agree with TRBD2. V was clipped by 3 bases and J by 11 bases; unmatched bases: 17. CDR1 LNHDA and CDR2 SQIVND come from the germline V gene (reference sequence). The CDR3 covers 17 residues.

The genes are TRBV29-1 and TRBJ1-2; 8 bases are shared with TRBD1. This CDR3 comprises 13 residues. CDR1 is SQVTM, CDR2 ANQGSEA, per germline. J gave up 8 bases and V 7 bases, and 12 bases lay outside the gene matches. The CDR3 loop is CSAGGQVLGGYTF. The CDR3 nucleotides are TGCAGCGCAGGGGGACAGGTATTGGGAGGCTACACCTTC.

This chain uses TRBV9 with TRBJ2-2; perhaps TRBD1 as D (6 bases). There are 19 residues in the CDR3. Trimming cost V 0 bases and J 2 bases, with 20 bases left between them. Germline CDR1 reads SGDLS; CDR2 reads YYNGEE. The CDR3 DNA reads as TGTGCCAGCAGCGTAGCCCTTCTACAGACAGGCGCCAACACCGGGGAGCTGTTTTTT. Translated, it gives CASSVALLQTGANTGELFF. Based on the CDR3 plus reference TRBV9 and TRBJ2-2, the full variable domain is DSGVTQTPKHLITATGQRVTLRCSPRSGDLSVYWYQQSLDQGLQFLIQYYNGEERAKGNILERFSAQQFPDLHSELNLSSLELGDSALYFCASSVALLQTGANTGELFFGEGSRLTVL.

Here the CDR3 DNA reads TGTGCCAGCAGCATTACGGGTGCAACTAATGAAAAACTGTTTTTT. Encoded protein: CASSITGATNEKLFF. V gene TRBV7-2 combines with J gene TRBJ1-4; D gene uncertain. Germline CDR1 and CDR2: SGHTA and FQGNSA. CDR3 length equals 15 residues. Trimming removed 5 bases at V and 0 bases at J, with 10 bases between.

CDR3 residues: CASSSGRGPYNEQFF. The CDR3 DNA sequence: TGTGCCAGCAGTTCTGGGCGGGGGCCCTACAATGAGCAGTTCTTC. The V call is TRBV27, the J call TRBJ2-1, with D possibly TRBD2 on 7 matching bases. Germline-derived CDR1 and CDR2 are MNHEY and SMNVEV (reference sequence). The germline V and J ends were trimmed by 4 bases and 2 bases, with 12 bases remaining between them. The CDR3 loop spans 15 amino acids.

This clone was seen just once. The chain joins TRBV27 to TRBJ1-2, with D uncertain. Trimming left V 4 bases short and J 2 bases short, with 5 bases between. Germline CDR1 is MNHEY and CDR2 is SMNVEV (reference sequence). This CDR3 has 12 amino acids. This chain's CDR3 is CASSSGNYGYTF. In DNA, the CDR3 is TGTGCCAGCAGTTCCGGGAACTATGGCTACACCTTC.

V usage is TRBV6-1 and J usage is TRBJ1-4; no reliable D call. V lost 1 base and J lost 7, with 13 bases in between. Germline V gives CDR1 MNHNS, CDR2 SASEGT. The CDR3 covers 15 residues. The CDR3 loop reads CASSEEGWRAEKLFF. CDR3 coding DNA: TGTGCCAGCAGTGAAGAAGGTTGGAGGGCTGAAAAACTGTTTTTT.

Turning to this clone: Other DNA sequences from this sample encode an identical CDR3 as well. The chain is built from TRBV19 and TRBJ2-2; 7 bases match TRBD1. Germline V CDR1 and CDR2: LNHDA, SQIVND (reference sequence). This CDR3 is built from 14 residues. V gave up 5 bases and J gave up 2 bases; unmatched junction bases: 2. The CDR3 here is CASSYRGNTGELFF. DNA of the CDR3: TGTGCCAGTAGTTACAGGGGAAACACCGGGGAGCTGTTTTTT.

The CDR3 nucleotides read TGTGCCAGCAGTTCGTGGGGGCGCGGCACAGATACGCAGTATTTT. Encoded protein: CASSSWGRGTDTQYF. The chain joins TRBV28 to TRBJ2-3; TRBD1 might be the D (6 bases). The CDR3 contains 15 residues. V was clipped by 4 bases and J by 1 base, with 12 bases between them. From germline, CDR1 is MDHEN and CDR2 SYDVKM. The whole variable domain, filled in from reference TRBV28 and TRBJ2-3, reads DVKVTQSSRYLVKRTGEKVFLECVQDMDHENMFWYRQDPGLGLRLIYFSYDVKMKEKGDIPEGYSVSREKKERFSLILESASTNQTSMYLCASSSWGRGTDTQYFGPGTRLTVL.

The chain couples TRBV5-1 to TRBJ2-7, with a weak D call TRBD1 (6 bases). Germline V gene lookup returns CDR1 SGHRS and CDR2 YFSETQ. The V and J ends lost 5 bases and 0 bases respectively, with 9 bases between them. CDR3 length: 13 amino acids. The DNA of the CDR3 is TGCGCCAGCAGGCCGGACAGCTCCTACGAGCAGTACTTC. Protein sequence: CASRPDSSYEQYF. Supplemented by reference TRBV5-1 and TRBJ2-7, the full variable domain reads KAGVTQTPRYLIKTRGQQVTLSCSPISGHRSVSWYQQTPGQGLQFLFEYFSETQRNKGNFPGRFSGRQFSNSRSEMNVSTLELGDSALYLCASRPDSSYEQYFGPGTRLTVT.

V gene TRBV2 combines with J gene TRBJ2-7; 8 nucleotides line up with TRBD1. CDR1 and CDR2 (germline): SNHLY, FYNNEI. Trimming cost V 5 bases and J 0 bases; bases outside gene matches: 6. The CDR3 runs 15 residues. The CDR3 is CASSRPGQASYEQYF. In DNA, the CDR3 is TGTGCCAGCAGTAGGCCGGGACAGGCCTCCTACGAGCAGTACTTC.

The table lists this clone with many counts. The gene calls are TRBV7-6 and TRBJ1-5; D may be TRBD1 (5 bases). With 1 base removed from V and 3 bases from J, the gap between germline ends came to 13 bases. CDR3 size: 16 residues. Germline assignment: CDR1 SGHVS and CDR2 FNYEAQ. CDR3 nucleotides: TGTGCCAGCAGCTTAGGTCCCAGACAGCTCAATCAGCCCCAGCATTTT. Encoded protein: CASSLGPRQLNQPQHF.